A single sample is the source of the 20 T cell receptor beta chains below, sequenced in a study of blood T cell repertoires in COVID-19. Sequencing used immunoSEQ multiplex PCR; TCRdb keeps in-frame clones, though not all of them. This table holds roughly 140,000 clones, 75% to 85% found once. Sequenced material: peripheral blood. These receptors came from a woman between 50 and 59 years old in a cohort sampled during active or convalescent COVID-19.

This clone was recorded a few times. The gene calls are TRBV5-5 and TRBJ1-5, with unresolved D. Germline V gives CDR1 SGHKS, CDR2 YYEKEE (reference sequence). This CDR3 has 17 amino acids. The V gene lost 3 bases and the J gene lost 0 bases, with 16 bases spanning the gap. The DNA for the CDR3 is TGTGCCAGCAGCTCCTTAGGGAGAGCAAATAGCAATCAGCCCCAGCATTTT. This gives the protein CASSSLGRANSNQPQHF.

CDR3 sequence (DNA): TGCGCCAGCAGCTTGTGGGCAGCCAATAATTCACCCCTCCACTTT. Its protein is CASSLWAANNSPLHF. The chain recombines TRBV5-1 with TRBJ1-6; D is undetermined. V lost 1 base, J lost 5 bases, and 10 bases lay in between. CDR1 and CDR2 from the germline V gene are SGHRS and YFSETQ. CDR3 length: 15 amino acids.

The chain uses TRBV4-1 and TRBJ1-5; D ambiguous. The CDR3 is 15 amino acids. The ends were cut back, 1 base at V and 3 bases at J, with 10 bases in the middle. CDR1 MGHRA and CDR2 YSYEKL come from the germline V gene. Here the CDR3 reads CASSQGGFYNQPQHF. Here the CDR3 DNA reads TGCGCCAGCAGCCAAGGAGGGTTCTACAATCAGCCCCAGCATTTT.

The chain carries TRBV10-3 and TRBJ1-3, with D possibly matching TRBD1 (6 bases). This CDR3 has 15 amino acids. Per the germline V gene, CDR1 is ENHRY and CDR2 is SYGVKD. V was trimmed by 4 bases and J by 4 bases, leaving 14 bases between them. As DNA, the CDR3 is TGTGCCATCAGTGCAAGACAGGAAGCAGGAAACACCATATATTTT. It is translated as CAISARQEAGNTIYF.

Written as DNA, the CDR3 is TGTGCCAGCAGCCAAGTATGGAGGACAGGGAGGCCTGCAGATACGCAGTATTTT. This translates into CASSQVWRTGRPADTQYF. The chain couples TRBV14 to TRBJ2-3; the match to TRBD1 covers 8 bases. This CDR3 is 18 amino acids long. With 1 base clipped from V and 4 bases from J, the junction kept 13 bases outside the gene matches. Per the germline V gene, CDR1 is SGHDN and CDR2 is FVKESK.

This sequence joins TRBV18 and TRBJ1-3, with a possible D match to TRBD1 (5 bases). The germline V gene has CDR1 KGHSH and CDR2 LQKENI. The V gene lost 3 bases and the J gene lost 2 bases, with 14 bases spanning the gap. The CDR3 is 16 residues long. In DNA, the CDR3 is TGTGCCAGCTCACCTGTGACAGTATCGGCTGGAAACACCATATATTTT. Protein sequence: CASSPVTVSAGNTIYF.

The chain uses TRBV28 and TRBJ2-5; TRBD2 matches at 14 bases. The CDR3 is made up of 19 amino acids. From germline, CDR1 is MDHEN and CDR2 SYDVKM. Losses at the gene ends were 5 bases for V and 1 base for J; bases not matched to a gene: 12. The CDR3 reads CASSGPHGTSGGPQETQYF. The DNA of the CDR3 is TGTGCCAGCAGTGGCCCTCACGGGACTAGCGGGGGACCCCAAGAGACCCAGTACTTC.

This chain uses TRBV4-1 with TRBJ2-7; D is ambiguous. V was pared by 1 base and J by 1 base, with 8 bases between. The germline CDR1 and CDR2 sequences are MGHRA and YSYEKL. The CDR3 is 14 residues long. CDR3 bases: TGCGCCAGCAGCCAAGCCCGGGTTTCCTACGAGCAGTACTTC. Protein sequence: CASSQARVSYEQYF.

J is TRBJ1-2 and V is TRBV4-3; D gene uncertain. V was cut by 1 base and J by 0 bases, with 6 bases left in between. This CDR3 is 14 amino acids long. Germline V gives CDR1 LGHNA, CDR2 YSLEER. CDR3 DNA sequence: TGCGCCAGCAGCCAAGGAGGAACTAACTATGGCTACACCTTC. It yields the protein CASSQGGTNYGYTF.

The rearrangement links TRBV28 to TRBJ1-2, with 9 bases aligning to TRBD1. The CDR3 totals 13 residues. Germline V CDR1 and CDR2: MDHEN, SYDVKM. The trim removed 4 bases at V and 5 bases at J, leaving 2 bases unmatched. The CDR3 is CASSSGQGYGYTF. CDR3 in DNA: TGTGCCAGCAGTTCCGGACAGGGGTATGGCTACACCTTC.

V is TRBV5-1 and J is TRBJ2-3; no clear D. This CDR3 contains 17 residues. V was pared by 0 bases and J by 4 bases, with 18 bases between. Looked up from germline, CDR1 is SGHRS and CDR2 is YFSETQ. CDR3 DNA: TGCGCCAGCAGCTTGGAAAGCGTGACGGCTTATTCAGATACGCAGTATTTT. Translated: CASSLESVTAYSDTQYF.

The rearrangement uses TRBV4-3 and TRBJ2-5, with D possibly matching TRBD1 (5 bases). Trimming left V 4 bases short and J 3 bases short, with 12 bases between. The CDR3 spans 14 residues. CDR1 LGHNA and CDR2 YSLEER come from the germline V gene. CDR3 residues: CASSPTGNKETQYF. CDR3 in DNA: TGCGCCAGCAGCCCCACAGGAAATAAAGAGACCCAGTACTTC.

The genes are TRBV18 and TRBJ1-6; no clear D gene. The CDR3 extends over 17 amino acids. Deletions cut 1 base from V and 0 bases from J, with 10 bases between. CDR1 is KGHSH and CDR2 is LQKENI in the germline V gene. In DNA form, the CDR3 reads TGTGCCAGCTCACCACTCCAAACGAGCTCCTATAATTCACCCCTCCACTTT. It yields the protein CASSPLQTSSYNSPLHF.

This rearrangement joins TRBV6-2 or TRBV6-3 to TRBJ1-5; D is possibly TRBD1 (5 bases). Germline CDR1 and CDR2: MNHEY and SVGEGT. Deletions cut 5 bases from V and 9 bases from J, with 17 bases between. This CDR3 contains 14 residues. As DNA, the CDR3 is TGTGCCAGCAGTCCCGACAGTATACCCGGGCCCCAGCATTTT. It encodes CASSPDSIPGPQHF.

The chain carries TRBV7-3 and TRBJ1-6, with D tentatively TRBD1 (5 bases). Trimming removed 2 bases at V and 9 bases at J, with 11 bases between. Germline loops: CDR1 SGHTA, CDR2 FQGTGA. The CDR3 is 14 residues long. This CDR3 is CASSLGAERSPLHF. CDR3 nucleotides: TGTGCCAGCAGCTTAGGGGCCGAGCGTTCACCCCTCCACTTT.

This chain joins TRBV7-8 and TRBJ2-7, with D possibly being TRBD2 (6 bases). CDR1 and CDR2 from the germline V gene are SGHVS and FQNEAQ. V lost 4 bases and J 3 bases, leaving 13 bases between the germline ends. The CDR3 length is 14 residues. CDR3 sequence reads: CASSSGRDFYEQYF. In DNA, the CDR3 is TGTGCCAGCAGCTCCGGACGGGACTTCTACGAGCAGTACTTC.

The J gene is TRBJ2-2, the V gene TRBV5-1, with a tentative D call TRBD1 (6 bases). V was clipped by 2 bases and J by 5 bases, with 10 bases between them. The CDR3 has 14 residues. Germline CDR1 SGHRS, CDR2 YFSETQ. The CDR3 loop reads CASSFAGATGELFF. The CDR3 DNA follows: TGCGCCAGCAGCTTTGCAGGGGCGACCGGGGAGCTGTTTTTT.

The V gene is TRBV6-2 or TRBV6-3, the J gene TRBJ1-1, with 8 bases aligning to TRBD1. CDR1 MNHEY and CDR2 SVGEGT come from the germline V gene. This CDR3 is 12 amino acids long. V lost 5 bases and J lost 7; bases outside the gene matches: 3. CDR3 in DNA: TGTGCCAGCAGTCAGACAGGGGTTGAAGCTTTCTTT. This codes for CASSQTGVEAFF.

V and J are TRBV5-6 and TRBJ2-7; D ambiguous. Germline loops: CDR1 SGHDT, CDR2 YYEEEE. Between the trimmed V and J ends, which lost 0 bases and 3 bases, there was a span of 10 bases. The CDR3 has 14 amino acids. Here the CDR3 DNA reads TGTGCCAGCAGCTTGGCCGGCGGTATCTACGAGCAGTACTTC. Residues: CASSLAGGIYEQYF.

The chain combines TRBV3-1 (or the pseudogene TRBV3-2) with TRBJ2-1, with 10 positions matching TRBD2. Germline V gene lookup returns CDR1 LGHDT and CDR2 YNNKEL (reference sequence). The length of the CDR3 is 16 residues. Losses at the gene ends were 4 bases for V and 8 bases for J; bases not matched to a gene: 11. CDR3: CASSLYERGGLYEQFF. The CDR3 nucleotides read TGTGCCAGCAGCCTTTACGAGCGGGGGGGGCTCTATGAGCAGTTCTTC.